These 25 T cell receptor beta chains share one sample of origin, sequenced in a study of cytomegalovirus exposure and HLA in healthy donors. Researchers ran the PCR with 60 Vbeta and 13 Jbeta primers. Produced via immunoSEQ multiplex PCR; TCRdb's table is partial and in-frame only. The sample has 160,000 or so clones; approximately 84% are singletons. The sample consisted of PBMCs. Receptor source: a male donor in good health and CMV-seropositive.

V usage is TRBV7-8 and J usage is TRBJ2-4, with a weak D call TRBD1 (6 bases). Per the germline V gene, CDR1 is SGHVS and CDR2 is FQNEAQ. The CDR3 is 15 amino acids. Trimming took 1 base from V and 4 from J, leaving 11 bases between them. The DNA for the CDR3 is TGTGCCAGCAGCTTAGAAAATGGACAGAAAAACATTCAGTACTTC. The encoded protein is CASSLENGQKNIQYF.

V usage is TRBV5-1 and J usage is TRBJ2-3; 11 bases fit TRBD2. Germline V gene data show CDR1 as SGHRS and CDR2 as YFSETQ. V lost 7 bases and J lost 5; bases outside the gene matches: 6. The CDR3 has 14 residues. Here the CDR3 reads CASLAGGPQDTQYF. CDR3 nucleotides: TGCGCCAGCTTAGCGGGAGGGCCACAAGATACGCAGTATTTT.

This clone was seen only once. The chain joins TRBV30 to TRBJ1-4; D remains ambiguous. CDR1 is GTSNPN, CDR2 SVGIG, per germline (reference sequence). Deletions cut 5 bases from V and 0 bases from J, with 7 bases between. This CDR3 contains 13 residues. The CDR3 DNA sequence: TGTGCCTGGGAGATTGCAACTAATGAAAAACTGTTTTTT. This codes for CAWEIATNEKLFF.

This chain uses TRBV7-6 with TRBJ1-3; 7 nucleotides match TRBD1. The CDR3 covers 16 residues. The V gene's germline CDR1 is SGHVS and CDR2 FNYEAQ. J gave up 2 bases and V 4 bases, and 8 bases lay outside the gene matches. The CDR3 is CASSSTGLSAGNTIYF. Here the CDR3 DNA reads TGTGCCAGCAGCTCGACAGGGCTCAGCGCTGGAAACACCATATATTTT. The full variable domain, completed using reference TRBV7-6 and TRBJ1-3, is GAGVSQSPRYKVTKRGQDVALRCDPISGHVSLYWYRQALGQGPEFLTYFNYEAQQDKSGLPNDRFSAERPEGSISTLTIQRTEQRDSAMYRCASSSTGLSAGNTIYFGEGSWLTVV.

This clone has only a few counts. The chain joins TRBV7-9 to TRBJ1-1, with D possibly matching TRBD1 (5 bases). The germline V gene has CDR1 SEHNR and CDR2 FQNEAQ (reference sequence). The length of the CDR3 is 11 residues. Between the trimmed V and J ends, which lost 6 bases and 10 bases, there was a span of 12 bases. CDR3 in amino acids: CASRGSTAAFF. CDR3 nucleotide sequence: TGTGCCAGCAGGGGTTCGACAGCAGCTTTCTTT.

The CDR3 spells CASGQGDSPLHF. In DNA form, the CDR3 reads TGTGCCAGCGGACAGGGTGATTCACCCCTCCACTTT. This chain joins TRBV9 and TRBJ1-6; 8 bases agree with TRBD1. After removal of 7 bases from V and 8 bases from J, the junction contained 2 bases not matched to a gene. Germline CDR1 SGDLS, CDR2 YYNGEE. The CDR3 runs to 12 residues.

The V gene is TRBV11-2, the J gene TRBJ1-1; TRBD1 aligns across 8 bases. There are 14 residues in the CDR3. J gave up 1 base and V 3 bases, and 1 base lay outside the gene matches. CDR1 SGHAT and CDR2 FQNNGV come from the germline V gene. The CDR3 loop is CASSLTGANTEAFF. In nucleotides, the CDR3 is TGTGCCAGCAGCTTGACAGGGGCGAACACTGAAGCTTTCTTT.

The gene calls are TRBV7-6 and TRBJ1-1; D gene ambiguous. Germline CDR1 and CDR2: SGHVS and FNYEAQ. The V gene lost 3 bases and the J gene lost 1 base, with 9 bases spanning the gap. The CDR3 covers 14 residues. The CDR3 loop reads CASSFWGANTEAFF. CDR3 DNA: TGTGCCAGCAGCTTCTGGGGAGCGAACACTGAAGCTTTCTTT.

The CDR3: CASSVAERRSPLHF. DNA for the CDR3: TGTGCCAGCAGCGTAGCGGAGAGACGCTCACCCCTCCACTTT. The chain carries TRBV9 and TRBJ1-6; D unresolved. The germline V gene encodes CDR1 SGDLS and CDR2 YYNGEE. V was cut by 0 bases and J by 10 bases, with 11 bases left in between. The CDR3 has 14 residues.

This clone was found a few times. The gene calls are TRBV5-5 and TRBJ1-5; weak D call: TRBD1 (5 bases). CDR1 and CDR2 from the germline V gene are SGHKS and YYEKEE (reference sequence). This CDR3 is built from 14 residues. V was pared by 4 bases and J by 6 bases, with 14 bases between. CDR3 amino acids: CASSPDGGGQPQHF. The CDR3 nucleotides read TGTGCCAGCAGCCCCGACGGGGGGGGTCAGCCCCAGCATTTT.

The rearrangement links TRBV5-1 to TRBJ2-1, with D perhaps TRBD2 (8 bases). V was clipped by 4 bases and J by 9 bases, with 20 bases between them. CDR1 and CDR2 (germline): SGHRS, YFSETQ. The CDR3 loop spans 15 amino acids. The CDR3 bases are TGCGCCAGCAGCCCGGGGGGGACAGAGGGTGGTGAGCAGTTCTTC. Translation gives CASSPGGTEGGEQFF.

V is TRBV7-6 and J is TRBJ1-4; the match to TRBD1 covers 10 bases. The length of the CDR3 is 18 residues. The V gene end was trimmed by 5 bases and the J gene end by 4 bases; junction bases not matched to a gene: 13. Germline V gene sequence: CDR1 SGHVS, CDR2 FNYEAQ. The CDR3 DNA is TGTGCCAGCAGCACCATCCCGGGACAGGGGCGGAATAATGAAAAACTGTTTTTT. Translation gives CASSTIPGQGRNNEKLFF.

The genes are TRBV4-2 and TRBJ1-5, with a possible D match to TRBD1 (5 bases). There are 15 residues in the CDR3. Trimming took 1 base from V and 2 from J, leaving 9 bases between them. Per germline, CDR1 LGHNA and CDR2 YNFKEQ. The CDR3 nucleotides read TGTGCCAGCAGCCAAGGCCAGGGTGGCAATCAGCCCCAGCATTTT. It is translated as CASSQGQGGNQPQHF.

This chain connects TRBV10-3 to TRBJ2-5; 9 nucleotides align to TRBD1. The CDR3 consists of 14 residues. V was pared by 6 bases and J by 2 bases, with 4 bases of the junction left unmatched. Germline V lookup: CDR1 ENHRY, CDR2 SYGVKD. CDR3 nucleotides: TGTGCCATCAGGGACGGGACAGGGCAAGAGACCCAGTACTTC. It specifies CAIRDGTGQETQYF.

The V gene is TRBV7-6, the J gene TRBJ2-3; TRBD2 agrees at 7 bases. V lost 11 bases, J lost 2 bases, and 10 bases stayed unmatched. Germline lookup yields CDR1 SGHVS and CDR2 FNYEAQ. This CDR3 is built from 14 residues. The CDR3 is CAGAASGPTDTQYF. In DNA form, the CDR3 reads TGTGCCGGCGCTGCTAGCGGTCCCACAGATACGCAGTATTTT.

The genes are TRBV30 and TRBJ2-7; TRBD1 matches 10 bases. Looked up from germline, CDR1 is GTSNPN and CDR2 is SVGIG (reference sequence). The V gene end was trimmed by 2 bases and the J gene end by 3 bases; junction bases not matched to a gene: 4. This CDR3 has 14 residues. CDR3 protein: CAWSSGTGVYEQYF. In DNA form, the CDR3 reads TGTGCCTGGAGTAGCGGGACAGGGGTCTACGAGCAGTACTTC. The full variable domain, in which reference TRBV30 and TRBJ2-7 provide the parts outside the CDR3, is SQTIHQWPATLVQPVGSPLSLECTVEGTSNPNLYWYRQAAGRGLQLLFYSVGIGQISSEVPQNLSASRPQDRQFILSSKKLLLSDSGFYLCAWSSGTGVYEQYFGPGTRLTVT.

This clone was found a few times. This chain connects TRBV7-3 to TRBJ2-2, with D unclear. The CDR3 has 14 residues. V lost 4 bases and J 5 bases, leaving 11 bases between the germline ends. Germline loops: CDR1 SGHTA, CDR2 FQGTGA. The CDR3 region has the DNA TGTGCCAGCAGCTCCGCGGAGTTTACCGGGGAGCTGTTTTTT. Amino acid sequence: CASSSAEFTGELFF.

The rearrangement joins TRBV19 to TRBJ2-7; the match to TRBD2 covers 14 bases. The ends lost 6 bases at V and 2 bases at J; junction bases unmatched: 12. The CDR3 spans 18 residues. Germline values: CDR1 LNHDA, CDR2 SQIVND (reference sequence). CDR3 in amino acids: CASSAGTSGRGPTYEQYF. In nucleotides, the CDR3 is TGTGCCAGTAGCGCGGGGACTAGCGGGAGAGGGCCTACCTACGAGCAGTACTTC.

The rearrangement joins TRBV27 to TRBJ1-1; 8 nucleotides align to TRBD1. V lost 6 bases, J lost 4 bases, and 1 base stayed unmatched. The CDR3 totals 12 residues. CDR1 is MNHEY and CDR2 is SMNVEV in the germline V gene (reference sequence). CDR3: CASRGTGTEAFF. The CDR3 coding sequence is TGTGCCAGCAGAGGGACAGGCACTGAAGCTTTCTTT.

J is TRBJ1-5 and V is TRBV19; no reliable D call. Germline V lookup: CDR1 LNHDA, CDR2 SQIVND (reference sequence). The CDR3 loop spans 12 amino acids. V was pared by 3 bases and J by 11 bases, with 11 bases between. CDR3: CASSIDIGSQHF. The CDR3 DNA sequence: TGTGCCAGTAGTATCGATATCGGGTCCCAGCATTTT.

The chain couples TRBV1 to TRBJ2-5; the listed D gene, TRBD2, was not tested against the DNA. TRBV1 is a pseudogene. The CDR3 is 16 residues long. CDR3 region: CTSSQVCRLGEKTQYF. In nucleotides, the CDR3 is TGCACCAGCAGCCAAGTTTGTCGCCTTGGGGAGAAGACCCAGTACTTC.

The chain links TRBV25-1 to TRBJ2-1; 8 bases are a match to TRBD1. J gave up 2 bases and V 3 bases, and 6 bases lay outside the gene matches. Germline CDR1 and CDR2: MGHDK and SYGVNS. The CDR3 length is 16 residues. For the CDR3, the DNA is TGTGCCAGCAGTGACCTCGGACAGGGTGCCTACAATGAGCAGTTCTTC. This encodes CASSDLGQGAYNEQFF.

This clone was detected only a few times. The genes are TRBV27 and TRBJ1-1; D remains unclear. V lost 4 bases, J lost 4 bases, and 10 bases lay in between. This CDR3 is built from 13 residues. Germline CDR1 is MNHEY and CDR2 is SMNVEV (reference sequence). DNA of the CDR3: TGTGCCAGCAGTTGGGGAGTTCGCACTGAAGCTTTCTTT. Translation gives CASSWGVRTEAFF.

This clone was counted a single time. The chain couples TRBV11-2 to TRBJ1-2; 7 positions agree with TRBD1. The CDR3 consists of 16 residues. From germline, CDR1 is SGHAT and CDR2 FQNNGV. V gave up 6 bases and J gave up 4 bases; unmatched junction bases: 14. The CDR3 DNA reads as TGTGCCAGCAGGTCCCCCGGACAGGAGGGTACCTATGGCTACACCTTC. Its protein product is CASRSPGQEGTYGYTF.

This chain connects TRBV28 to TRBJ1-2; 11 bases map to TRBD1. The trim removed 4 bases at V and 3 bases at J, leaving 1 base unmatched. This CDR3 spans 14 amino acids. Looked up from germline, CDR1 is MDHEN and CDR2 is SYDVKM. DNA of the CDR3: TGTGCCAGCAGTTGGGACAGGGGGTACTATGGCTACACCTTC. Its translation: CASSWDRGYYGYTF.